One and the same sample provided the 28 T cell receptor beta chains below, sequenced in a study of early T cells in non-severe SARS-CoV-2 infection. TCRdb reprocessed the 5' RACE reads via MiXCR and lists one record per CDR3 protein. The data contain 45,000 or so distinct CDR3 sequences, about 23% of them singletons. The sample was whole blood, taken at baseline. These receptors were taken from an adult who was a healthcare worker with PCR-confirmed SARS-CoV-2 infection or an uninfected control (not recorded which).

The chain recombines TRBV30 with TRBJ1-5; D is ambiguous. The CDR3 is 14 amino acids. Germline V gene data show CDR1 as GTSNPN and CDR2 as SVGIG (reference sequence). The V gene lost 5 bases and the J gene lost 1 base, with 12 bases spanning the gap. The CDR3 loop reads CAWSAGLSNQPQHF. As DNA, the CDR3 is TGTGCCTGGTCTGCCGGGTTAAGCAATCAGCCCCAGCATTTT.

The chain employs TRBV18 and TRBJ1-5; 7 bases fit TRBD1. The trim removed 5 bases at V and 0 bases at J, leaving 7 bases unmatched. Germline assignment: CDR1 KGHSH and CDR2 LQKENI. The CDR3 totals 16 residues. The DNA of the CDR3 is TGTGCCAGCTCAATACAGGGGCAGGGTAGCAATCAGCCCCAGCATTTT. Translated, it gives CASSIQGQGSNQPQHF.

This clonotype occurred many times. The CDR3 region has the DNA TGTGCCAGCAGCTTAGCGCCTATTTACAATGAGCAGTTCTTC. Translation gives CASSLAPIYNEQFF. The chain has TRBV7-6 and TRBJ2-1; D is unresolved. CDR3 length: 14 amino acids. Trimming stripped 0 bases from V and 4 bases from J, with 7 bases between. Germline assignment: CDR1 SGHVS and CDR2 FNYEAQ.

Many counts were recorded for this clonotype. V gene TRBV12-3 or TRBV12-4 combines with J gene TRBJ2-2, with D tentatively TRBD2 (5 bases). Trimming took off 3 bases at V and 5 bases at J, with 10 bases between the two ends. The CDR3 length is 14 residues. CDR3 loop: CASSFPDFTGELFF. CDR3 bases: TGTGCCAGCAGTTTCCCGGACTTTACCGGGGAGCTGTTTTTT.

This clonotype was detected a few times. In DNA, the CDR3 is TGTGCCAGCAGCCAATCCCGAGGGGCTGAAGCTTTCTTT. Protein product: CASSQSRGAEAFF. This rearrangement joins TRBV4-2 to TRBJ1-1; D might be TRBD1 (5 bases). The CDR3 runs 13 residues. Trimming pared 2 bases from V and 6 bases from J, leaving 10 bases between. Germline CDR1 reads LGHNA; CDR2 reads YNFKEQ.

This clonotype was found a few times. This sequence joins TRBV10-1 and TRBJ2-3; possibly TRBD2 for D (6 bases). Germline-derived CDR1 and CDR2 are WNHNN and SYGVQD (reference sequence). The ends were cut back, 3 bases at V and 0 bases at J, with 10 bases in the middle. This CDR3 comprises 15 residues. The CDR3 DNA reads TGCGCCAGCAGTGAATCGGGACTTAGCACAGATACGCAGTATTTT. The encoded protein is CASSESGLSTDTQYF.

As DNA, the CDR3 is TGTGCCAGCTCAGGACAGGAAAGCTCCTACGAGCAGTACTTC. Its translation is CASSGQESSYEQYF. The rearrangement joins TRBV2 to TRBJ2-7, with TRBD1 identical over 7 bases. The V and J ends lost 8 bases and 0 bases, in that order; junction bases with no gene match: 7. The CDR3 runs to 14 residues. CDR1 and CDR2 (germline): SNHLY, FYNNEI.

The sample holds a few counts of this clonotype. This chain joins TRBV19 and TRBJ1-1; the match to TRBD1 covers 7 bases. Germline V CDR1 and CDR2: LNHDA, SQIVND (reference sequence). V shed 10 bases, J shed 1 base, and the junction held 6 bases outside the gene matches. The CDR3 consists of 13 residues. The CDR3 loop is CATHPGGNTEAFF. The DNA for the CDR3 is TGTGCCACTCACCCAGGGGGGAACACTGAAGCTTTCTTT. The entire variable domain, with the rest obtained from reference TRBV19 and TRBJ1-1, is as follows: DGGITQSPKYLFRKEGQNVTLSCEQNLNHDAMYWYRQDPGQGLRLIYYSQIVNDFQKGDIAEGYSVSREKKESFPLTVTSAQKNPTAFYLCATHPGGNTEAFFGQGTRLTVV.

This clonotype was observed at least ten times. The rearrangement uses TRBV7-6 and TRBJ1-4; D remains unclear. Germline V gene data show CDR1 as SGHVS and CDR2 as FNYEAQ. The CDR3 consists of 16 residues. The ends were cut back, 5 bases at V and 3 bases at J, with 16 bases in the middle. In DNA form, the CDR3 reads TGTGCCAGCAGCCGAACCCCCAGTTCGCCTAATGAAAAACTGTTTTTT. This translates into CASSRTPSSPNEKLFF.

The CDR3: CASSKSGGPLNTEAFF. CDR3 DNA sequence: TGTGCCAGCAGCAAAAGCGGGGGGCCCCTGAACACTGAAGCTTTCTTT. The chain combines TRBV7-9 with TRBJ1-1; D is possibly TRBD1 (6 bases). This CDR3 has 16 amino acids. V shed 5 bases and J shed 0 bases, with 16 bases lying between them. Germline assignment: CDR1 SEHNR and CDR2 FQNEAQ (reference sequence).

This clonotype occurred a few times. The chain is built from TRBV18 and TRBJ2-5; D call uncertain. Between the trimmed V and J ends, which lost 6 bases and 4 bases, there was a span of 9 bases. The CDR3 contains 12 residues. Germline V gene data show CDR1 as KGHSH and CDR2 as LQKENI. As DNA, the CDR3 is TGTGCCAGCTCGCCTATCGTAGAGACCCAGTACTTC. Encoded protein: CASSPIVETQYF. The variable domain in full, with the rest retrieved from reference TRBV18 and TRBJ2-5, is NAGVMQNPRHLVRRRGQEARLRCSPMKGHSHVYWYRQLPEEGLKFMVYLQKENIIDESGMPKERFSAEFPKEGPSILRIQQVVRGDSAAYFCASSPIVETQYFGPGTRLLVL.

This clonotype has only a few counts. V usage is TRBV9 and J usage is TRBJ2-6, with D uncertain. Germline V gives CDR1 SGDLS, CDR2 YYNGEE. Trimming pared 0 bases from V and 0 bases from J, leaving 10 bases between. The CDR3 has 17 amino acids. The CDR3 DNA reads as TGTGCCAGCAGCGTAGTTGCGGTGCACTCTGGGGCCAACGTCCTGACTTTC. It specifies CASSVVAVHSGANVLTF. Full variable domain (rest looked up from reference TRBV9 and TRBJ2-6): DSGVTQTPKHLITATGQRVTLRCSPRSGDLSVYWYQQSLDQGLQFLIQYYNGEERAKGNILERFSAQQFPDLHSELNLSSLELGDSALYFCASSVVAVHSGANVLTFGAGSRLTVL.

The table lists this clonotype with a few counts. The CDR3 is CASSLRGGDGNYGYTF. Written as DNA, the CDR3 is TGTGCCAGCAGCCTAAGGGGCGGAGACGGCAACTATGGCTACACCTTC. The chain is built from TRBV3-1 and TRBJ1-2, with D perhaps matching TRBD1 (5 bases). Germline V gene lookup returns CDR1 LGHDT and CDR2 YNNKEL (reference sequence). This CDR3 has 16 amino acids. The V gene lost 4 bases and the J gene lost 2 bases, with 17 bases spanning the gap.

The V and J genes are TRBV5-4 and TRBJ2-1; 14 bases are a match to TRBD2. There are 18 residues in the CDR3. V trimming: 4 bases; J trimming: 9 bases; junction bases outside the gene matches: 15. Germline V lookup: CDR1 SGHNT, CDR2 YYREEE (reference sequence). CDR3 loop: CASSPPTSGGATDGEQFF. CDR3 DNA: TGTGCCAGCAGCCCCCCGACTAGCGGGGGGGCCACGGATGGTGAGCAGTTCTTC.

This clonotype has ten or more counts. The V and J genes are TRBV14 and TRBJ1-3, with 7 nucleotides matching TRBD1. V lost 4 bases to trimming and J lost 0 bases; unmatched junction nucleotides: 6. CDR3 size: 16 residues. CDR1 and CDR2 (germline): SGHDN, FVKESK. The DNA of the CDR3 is TGTGCCAGCAGCCCTTGGGACAGCCGCTCTGGAAACACCATATATTTT. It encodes CASSPWDSRSGNTIYF. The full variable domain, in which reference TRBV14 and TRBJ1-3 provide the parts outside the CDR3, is EAGVTQFPSHSVIEKGQTVTLRCDPISGHDNLYWYRRVMGKEIKFLLHFVKESKQDESGMPNNRFLAERTGGTYSTLKVQPAELEDSGVYFCASSPWDSRSGNTIYFGEGSWLTVV.

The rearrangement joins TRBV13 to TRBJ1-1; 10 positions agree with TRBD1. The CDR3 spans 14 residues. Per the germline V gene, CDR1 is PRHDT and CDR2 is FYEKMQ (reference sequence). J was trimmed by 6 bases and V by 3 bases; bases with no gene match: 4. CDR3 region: CASSLGQGFAEAFF. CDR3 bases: TGTGCCAGCAGCTTGGGACAGGGGTTCGCTGAAGCTTTCTTT.

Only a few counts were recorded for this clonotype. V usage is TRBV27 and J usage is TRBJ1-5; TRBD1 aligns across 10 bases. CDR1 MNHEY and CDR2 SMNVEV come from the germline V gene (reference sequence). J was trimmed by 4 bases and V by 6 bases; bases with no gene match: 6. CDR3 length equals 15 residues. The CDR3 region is CASSSGTGANQPQHF. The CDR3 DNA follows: TGTGCCAGCAGCTCCGGGACAGGGGCTAATCAGCCCCAGCATTTT.

The CDR3 coding sequence is TGTGCCAGCAGCTCGTCTATTTCCTACGAGCAGTACTTC. It translates to CASSSSISYEQYF. This chain connects TRBV4-2 to TRBJ2-7; D gene uncertain. V shed 5 bases and J shed 1 base, with 9 bases lying between them. This CDR3 is 13 amino acids long. Germline CDR1 is LGHNA and CDR2 is YNFKEQ.

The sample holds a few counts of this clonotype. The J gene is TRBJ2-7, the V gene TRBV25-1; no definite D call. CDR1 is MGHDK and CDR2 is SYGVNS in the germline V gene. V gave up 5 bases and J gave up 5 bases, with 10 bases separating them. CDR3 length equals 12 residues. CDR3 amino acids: CASSWLSHEQYF. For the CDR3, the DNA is TGTGCCAGCAGTTGGTTATCTCACGAGCAGTACTTC.

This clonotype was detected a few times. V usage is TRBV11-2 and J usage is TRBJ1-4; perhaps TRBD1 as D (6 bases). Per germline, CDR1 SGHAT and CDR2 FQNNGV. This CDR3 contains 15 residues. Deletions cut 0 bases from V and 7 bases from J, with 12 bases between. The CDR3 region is CASSLEPGQTEKLFF. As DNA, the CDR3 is TGTGCCAGCAGCTTAGAACCCGGACAGACTGAAAAACTGTTTTTT. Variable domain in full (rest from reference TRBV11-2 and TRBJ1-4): EAGVAQSPRYKIIEKRQSVAFWCNPISGHATLYWYQQILGQGPKLLIQFQNNGVVDDSQLPKDRFSAERLKGVDSTLKIQPAKLEDSAVYLCASSLEPGQTEKLFFGSGTQLSVL.

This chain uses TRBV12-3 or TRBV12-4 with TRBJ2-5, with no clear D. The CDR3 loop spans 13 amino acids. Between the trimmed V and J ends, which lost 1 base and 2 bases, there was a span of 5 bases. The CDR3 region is CASSLGVQETQYF. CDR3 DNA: TGTGCCAGCAGTTTAGGGGTGCAAGAGACCCAGTACTTC.

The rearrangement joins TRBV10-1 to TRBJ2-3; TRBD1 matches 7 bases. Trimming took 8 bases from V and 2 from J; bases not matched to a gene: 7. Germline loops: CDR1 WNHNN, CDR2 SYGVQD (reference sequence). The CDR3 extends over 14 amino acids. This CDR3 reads CASGKGQSTDTQYF. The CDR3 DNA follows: TGCGCCAGCGGAAAGGGACAGTCCACAGATACGCAGTATTTT.

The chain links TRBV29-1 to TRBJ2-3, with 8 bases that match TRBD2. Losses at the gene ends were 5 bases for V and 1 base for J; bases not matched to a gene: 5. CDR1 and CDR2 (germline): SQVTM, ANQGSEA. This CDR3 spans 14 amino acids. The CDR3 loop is CSVYATSGTDTQYF. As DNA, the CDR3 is TGCAGCGTTTATGCGACTAGCGGCACAGATACGCAGTATTTT.

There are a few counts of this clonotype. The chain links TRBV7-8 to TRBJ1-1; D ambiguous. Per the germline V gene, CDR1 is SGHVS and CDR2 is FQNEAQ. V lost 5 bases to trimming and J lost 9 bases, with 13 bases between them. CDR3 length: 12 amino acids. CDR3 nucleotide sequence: TGTGCCAGCAGCCAACGGGGAAGTAAAGCTTTCTTT. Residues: CASSQRGSKAFF.

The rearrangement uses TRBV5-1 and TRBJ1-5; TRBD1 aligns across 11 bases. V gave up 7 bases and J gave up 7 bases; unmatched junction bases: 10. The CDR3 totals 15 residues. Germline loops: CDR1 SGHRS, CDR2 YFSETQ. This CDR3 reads CASQPGQGAGQPQHF. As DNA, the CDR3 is TGCGCCAGCCAGCCTGGACAGGGGGCCGGACAGCCCCAGCATTTT. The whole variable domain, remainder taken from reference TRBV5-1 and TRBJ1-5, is KAGVTQTPRYLIKTRGQQVTLSCSPISGHRSVSWYQQTPGQGLQFLFEYFSETQRNKGNFPGRFSGRQFSNSRSEMNVSTLELGDSALYLCASQPGQGAGQPQHFGDGTRLSIL.

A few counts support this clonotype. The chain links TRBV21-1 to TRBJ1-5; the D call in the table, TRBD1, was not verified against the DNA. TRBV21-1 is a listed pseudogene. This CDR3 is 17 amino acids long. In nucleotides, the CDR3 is TGTGCCAGCAGCAAAAAACAGGGGGACCATAGCAATCAGCCCCAGCATTTT. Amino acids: CASSKKQGDHSNQPQHF.

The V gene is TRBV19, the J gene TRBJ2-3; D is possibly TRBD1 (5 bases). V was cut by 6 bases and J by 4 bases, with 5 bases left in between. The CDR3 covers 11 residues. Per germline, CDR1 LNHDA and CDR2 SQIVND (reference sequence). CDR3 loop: CASRQADTQYF. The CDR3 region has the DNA TGTGCCAGTAGACAGGCAGATACGCAGTATTTT.

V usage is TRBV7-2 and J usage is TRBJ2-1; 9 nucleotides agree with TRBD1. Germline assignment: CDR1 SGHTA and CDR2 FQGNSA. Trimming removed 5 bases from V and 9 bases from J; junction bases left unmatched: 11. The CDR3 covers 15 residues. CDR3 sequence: CASSHIRDRVPEQFF. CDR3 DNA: TGTGCCAGCAGCCATATCCGGGACAGGGTTCCTGAGCAGTTCTTC.